The T cell receptor (beta chain) described here comes from a study of response to subunit inactivated influenza vaccine. TCRdb reanalysed the RT-PCR reads using MiXCR and keeps one entry per CDR3 protein. The sample lists 650,000 to 850,000 distinct CDR3 sequences; 14% were seen once. This CDR3 is built from 15 residues. The V and J ends lost 9 bases and 0 bases, in that order; junction bases with no gene match: 7. The source was PBMCs from blood, collected 14 to 15 days before vaccination. The sequence came from a man aged 45 to 65 who received an inactivated influenza vaccine. The gene calls are TRBV12-3 or TRBV12-4 and TRBJ2-3; TRBD1 matches at 9 bases. The CDR3 DNA reads TGTGCCAGTTATGAAACAGGGGGCAGCACAGATACGCAGTATTTT. Translation: CASYETGGSTDTQYF.